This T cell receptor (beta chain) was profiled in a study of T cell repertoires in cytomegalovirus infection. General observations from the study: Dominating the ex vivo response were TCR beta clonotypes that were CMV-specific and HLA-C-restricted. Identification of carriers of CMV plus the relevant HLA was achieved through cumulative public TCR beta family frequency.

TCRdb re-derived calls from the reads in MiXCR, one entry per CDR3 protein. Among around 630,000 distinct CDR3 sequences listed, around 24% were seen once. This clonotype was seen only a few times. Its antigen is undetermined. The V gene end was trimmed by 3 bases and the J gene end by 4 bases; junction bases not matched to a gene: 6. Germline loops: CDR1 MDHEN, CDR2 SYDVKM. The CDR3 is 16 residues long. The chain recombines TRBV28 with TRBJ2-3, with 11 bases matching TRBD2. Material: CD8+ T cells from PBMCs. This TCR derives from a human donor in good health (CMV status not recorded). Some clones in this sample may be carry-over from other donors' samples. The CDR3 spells CASSFVAGGPSDTQYF. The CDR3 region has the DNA TGTGCCAGCAGTTTTGTAGCGGGGGGGCCTTCAGATACGCAGTATTTT.